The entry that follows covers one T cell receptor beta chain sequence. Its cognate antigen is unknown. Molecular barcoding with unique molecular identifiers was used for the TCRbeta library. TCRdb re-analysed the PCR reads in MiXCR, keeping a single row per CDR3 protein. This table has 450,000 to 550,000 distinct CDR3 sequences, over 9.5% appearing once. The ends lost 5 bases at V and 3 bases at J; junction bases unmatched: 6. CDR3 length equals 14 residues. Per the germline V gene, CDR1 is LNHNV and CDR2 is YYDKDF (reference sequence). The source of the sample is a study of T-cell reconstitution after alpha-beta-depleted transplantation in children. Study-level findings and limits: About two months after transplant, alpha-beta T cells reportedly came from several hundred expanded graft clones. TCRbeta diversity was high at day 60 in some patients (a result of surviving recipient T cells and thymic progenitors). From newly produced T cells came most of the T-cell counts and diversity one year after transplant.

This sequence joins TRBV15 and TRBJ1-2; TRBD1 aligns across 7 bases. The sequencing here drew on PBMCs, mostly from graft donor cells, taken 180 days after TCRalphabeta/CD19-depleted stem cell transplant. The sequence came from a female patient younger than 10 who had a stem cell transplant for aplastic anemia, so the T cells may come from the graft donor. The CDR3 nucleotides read TGTGCCACCAGCGGCCCAGGGGGGGACTATGGCTACACCTTC. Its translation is CATSGPGGDYGYTF.